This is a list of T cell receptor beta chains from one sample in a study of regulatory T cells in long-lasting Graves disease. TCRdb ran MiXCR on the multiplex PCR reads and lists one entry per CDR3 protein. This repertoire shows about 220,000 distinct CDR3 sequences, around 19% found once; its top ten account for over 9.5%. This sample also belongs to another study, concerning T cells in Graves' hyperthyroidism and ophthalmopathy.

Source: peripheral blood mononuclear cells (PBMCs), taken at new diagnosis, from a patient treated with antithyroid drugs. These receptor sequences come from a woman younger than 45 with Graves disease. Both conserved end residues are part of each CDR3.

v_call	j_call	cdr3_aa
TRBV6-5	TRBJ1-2	CASSYSNTAGYGYTF
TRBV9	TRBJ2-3	CASSVEGTSSTDTQYF
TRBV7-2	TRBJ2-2	CASSLDGGTITGELFF
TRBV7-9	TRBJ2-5	CASSQGLAGGETQYF
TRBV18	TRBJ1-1	CASSPLGGDRTEAFF
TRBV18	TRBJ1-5	CASSPADRGGNQPQHF
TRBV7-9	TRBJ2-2	CASGGGTGELFF
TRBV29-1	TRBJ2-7	CSGRDNSYEQYF
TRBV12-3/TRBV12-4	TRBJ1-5	CASSFGGARNQPQHF
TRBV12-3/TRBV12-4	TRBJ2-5	CASSSLGAGRQETQYF
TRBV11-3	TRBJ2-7	CASSLPLRDRGLAGQGEQYF
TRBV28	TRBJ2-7	CASRPPILAGGRYGQYF
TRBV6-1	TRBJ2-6	CASMEGTGANVLTF
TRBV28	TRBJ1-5	CASSLGQMSNQPQHF
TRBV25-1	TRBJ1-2	CASSPKGAPPYYGYTF
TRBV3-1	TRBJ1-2	CASSQGGASGYTF
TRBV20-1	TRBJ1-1	CSARDRWTGRMNTEAFF
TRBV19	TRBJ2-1	CASSWERAPRQFF
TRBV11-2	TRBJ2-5	CASSLRQDQETQYF
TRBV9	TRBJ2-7	CASSAGTGTASYEQYF
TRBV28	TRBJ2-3	CASSLGLSTDTQYF
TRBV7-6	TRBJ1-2	CASSFEGGYGYTF
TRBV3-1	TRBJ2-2	CASSQVGTGELFF
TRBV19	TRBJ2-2	CASSIWTTGELFF
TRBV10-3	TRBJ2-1	CAISESFNEQFF
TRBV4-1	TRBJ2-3	CASSPGTASTDTQYF
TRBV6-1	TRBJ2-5	CASSIPGVYETQYF
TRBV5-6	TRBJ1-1	CASSLGWNTEAFF
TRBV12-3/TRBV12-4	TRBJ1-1	CASSYFSVNTEAFF
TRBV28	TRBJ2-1	CASSLTGAGRAEQFF
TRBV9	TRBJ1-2	CASGEPRTGVHGYTF
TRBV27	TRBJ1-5	CASSLTGREPQHF
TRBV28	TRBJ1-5	CASRRDRVNQPQHF
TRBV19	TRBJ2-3	CASSHRGEGTDTQYF
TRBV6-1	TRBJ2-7	CASSPTGVEQYF
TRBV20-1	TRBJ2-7	CSARLADDPYEQYF
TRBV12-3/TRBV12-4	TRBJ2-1	CASSFTRAEQFF
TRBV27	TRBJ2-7	CASTPLRARPLYEQYF
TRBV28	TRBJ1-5	CAGSWTALAQHF
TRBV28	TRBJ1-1	CASSLLGAVGTEAFF
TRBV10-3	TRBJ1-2	CAISPGTANYGYTF